This paragraph covers one T cell receptor beta chain sequence. Its antigen is unidentified. Sampling times: baseline, cycle 4 day 1, cycle 7 day 1. Sequencing used immunoSEQ multiplex PCR; TCRdb keeps in-frame clones, though not all of them. Altogether tens of thousands of clones are present, roughly 90% being singletons, with the ten largest covering 16%. The data derive from a study of OX40 agonist ivuxolimab in advanced cancers. Across the whole study: Patients in the trial were receiving intravenous ivuxolimab every 2 weeks, at doses of 0.01 to 10 mg/kg.

Study results and caveats: More expanded clones were found, on average, in CD8+ than in CD4+ T cells. Low normalized T-cell clonal expansion also characterized some of the nonresponders.

The clonotype comes from an adult with an advanced solid tumor such as melanoma, head and neck, liver or kidney cancer. Sequencing was performed on CD4+ or CD8+ T cells sorted from blood, taken in a trial of the OX40 agonist ivuxolimab.

The CDR3 is CASSRGQGAAETQYF. The CDR3 region has the DNA TGTGCCAGCAGCCGCGGACAGGGGGCAGCAGAGACCCAGTACTTC. V gene TRBV11-2 combines with J gene TRBJ2-5, with TRBD1 matching 11 bases. CDR1 is SGHAT, CDR2 FQNNGV, per germline. V shed 5 bases and J 4 bases; nucleotides not matched to a gene: 6. The length of the CDR3 is 15 residues.